This T cell receptor (beta chain) was recorded in a study of cytomegalovirus exposure and HLA in healthy donors. Study context: The same platform was used for the roughly 120 validation repertoires and the 600 to 850 first-cohort repertoires, a later analysis reported. Study observations and caveats: A few CMV-associated chains proved CMV antigen-specific in vitro. According to the study, 150 to 200 TCR beta chains were cytomegalovirus-associated.

The donors were part of the validation cohort of 95 to 150 subjects. That cohort was separate from the first cohort, which comprised 666 subjects. Using immunoSEQ multiplex PCR, the repertoire was profiled, and TCRdb retains in-frame clones only, with some absent. The table records roughly 60,000 clones, roughly 94% of them present only once. In germline, CDR1 is SGDLS, CDR2 YYNGEE. Trimming took off 4 bases at V and 0 bases at J, with 10 bases between the two ends. CDR3 length: 14 amino acids. Turning to this clone: Its target is not known.

The sample was PBMCs. The sequence was obtained from a man between 18 and 29 years old in good health and CMV-seronegative. The V call is TRBV9, the J call TRBJ2-5; tentatively, D is TRBD1 (6 bases). CDR3 sequence reads: CASSFGQYQETQYF. Here the CDR3 DNA reads TGTGCCAGCAGCTTCGGACAGTACCAAGAGACCCAGTACTTC.